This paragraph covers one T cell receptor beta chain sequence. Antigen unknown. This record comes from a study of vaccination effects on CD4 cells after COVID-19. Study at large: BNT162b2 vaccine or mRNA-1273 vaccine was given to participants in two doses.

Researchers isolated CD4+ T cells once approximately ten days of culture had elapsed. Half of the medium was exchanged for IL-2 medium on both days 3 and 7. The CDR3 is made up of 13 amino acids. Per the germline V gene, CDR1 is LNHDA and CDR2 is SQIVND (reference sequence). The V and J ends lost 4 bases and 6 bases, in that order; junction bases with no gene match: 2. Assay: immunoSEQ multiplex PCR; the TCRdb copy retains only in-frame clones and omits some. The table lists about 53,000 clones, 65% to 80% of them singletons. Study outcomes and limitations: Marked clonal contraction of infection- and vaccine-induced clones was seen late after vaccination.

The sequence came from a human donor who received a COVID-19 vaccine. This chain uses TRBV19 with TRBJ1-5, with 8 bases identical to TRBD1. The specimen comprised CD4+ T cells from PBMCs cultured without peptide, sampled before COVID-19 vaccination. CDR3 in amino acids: CASSTGGLQPQHF. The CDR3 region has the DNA TGTGCCAGTAGTACAGGGGGCCTTCAGCCCCAGCATTTT.